This TCR beta chain is from a study of prognosis after radiotherapy for stage I lung cancer. Broader study findings: Stereotactic body radiation therapy was followed by fewer unique TCR clones, median approximately 10,000 versus 7,000.

Using two-round multiplex PCR, the authors amplified TCR beta CDR3 from genomic DNA. The first PCR round targeted every TRBV and TRBJ gene with specific primers. TCRdb independently ran MiXCR on the multiplex PCR reads; one entry per CDR3 protein. The sample shows roughly 16,000 distinct CDR3 sequences, around a third of them seen only once. V gave up 8 bases and J gave up 5 bases; unmatched junction bases: 13. This CDR3 is built from 17 residues. Per germline, CDR1 LGHNT and CDR2 FRNRAP. This clonotype came up many times. The antigen is unknown. This chain uses TRBV12-5 with TRBJ1-5, with 12 bases that match TRBD1. The material was PBMCs, obtained before or after stereotactic body radiation therapy (not recorded which). The TCR was taken from a donor over 45 with non-small cell lung cancer. As DNA, the CDR3 is TGTGCTAGTAATACCTCGCCGGGACAGGGGGCGTATCAGCCCCAGCATTTT. Residues: CASNTSPGQGAYQPQHF. Looking up the rest from reference TRBV12-5 and TRBJ1-5 gives the full variable domain: DARVTQTPRHKVTEMGQEVTMRCQPILGHNTVFWYRQTMMQGLELLAYFRNRAPLDDSGMPKDRFSAEMPDATLATLKIQPSEPRDSAVYFCASNTSPGQGAYQPQHFGDGTRLSIL.